This is a list of T cell receptor beta chains from one sample in a study of cytomegalovirus exposure and HLA in healthy donors. Assay used: immunoSEQ multiplex PCR; TCRdb lists only in-frame clones, some missing. The table shows around 170,000 clones, with over 80% occurring only once. The sample taken for sequencing was PBMCs. These receptors originate from a man aged 35 to 55 in good health and CMV-seropositive. Both conserved end residues are trimmed from each CDR3.

TRBV4-3 | ASSQAPGTYEQY
TRBV6-1 | ASSGTFTDTQY
TRBV15 | ATSLGQGSYEQY
TRBV7-2 | ASSIYTRTSGGPNYEQY
TRBV5-4 | ASSSGDRANTEAF
TRBV4-3 | ASSQDWEDQPQH
TRBV2 | ASNRLAGGRNEQF
TRBV6-4 | ASRGDGDMSTEAF
TRBV6-1 | ASSGGTGGYNEQF
TRBV6-5 | ASSYSTTNTEAF
TRBV5-6 | ASSLGGGLFYEQY
TRBV7-9 | ASSLAPPGEKLF
TRBV9 | ASSAGLDHGELF
TRBV6-1 | ASSGTLFDNSPLH
TRBV5-4 | ASSPAGLAGGQETQY
TRBV9 | ASSERPPLDTQY
TRBV29-1 | SVEDQQGGYT
TRBV20-1 | SVGQLYEQY
TRBV5-1 | ASSLVGAGGYSNQPQH
TRBV15 | ATSRGGRNEQY
TRBV14 | ASSQGGPGNEQF
TRBV7-6 | ASSKGQGNWDEQF
TRBV27 | ASSLQAGTSPLH
TRBV6-5 | ASSYSSGRNNEKLF
TRBV7-8 | ASSLAAGNNQPQH
TRBV2 | ASSLGTAAVGEKLF
TRBV7-9 | ASSLGQGRYEQF
TRBV25-1 | ASSMTGGPNGRTDTQY
TRBV5-6 | ASSFDGGRTGELF
TRBV6-5 | ASLNEKLF
TRBV6-1 | ASSETAGIYYGYT
TRBV29-1 | SVARGTNTEAF
TRBV7-3 | ASSLMGDQPQH